This is a list of T cell receptor beta chains from one sample in a study of cytomegalovirus exposure and HLA in healthy donors. Assay: immunoSEQ multiplex PCR; the TCRdb copy retains only in-frame clones and omits some. The sample includes 150,000 to 200,000 clones, around 80% seen only once; the top ten take under 6%. Sequencing used PBMCs. These receptors all stem from a woman between 45 and 65 years old in good health and CMV-seropositive. Both conserved end residues are part of each CDR3.

TRBV5-1	TRBJ1-4	CASSSFGYEKLFF
TRBV9	TRBJ1-2	CASSVGGGTYGYTF
TRBV9	TRBJ1-1	CASSVLTEFTEAFF
TRBV9	TRBJ2-1	CASSVSSGSFYNEQFF
TRBV28	TRBJ2-5	CASSPGPGDGETQYF
TRBV7-9	TRBJ2-3	CASSLVGRGSGDTQYF
TRBV5-1	TRBJ2-5	CASSRDRVELVIQETQYF
TRBV5-1	TRBJ2-3	CASSLGLAGTTDTQYF
TRBV2	TRBJ2-3	CASRRASGGPDTQYF
TRBV7-2	TRBJ2-7	CASRKAGGSYEQYF
TRBV5-1	TRBJ2-3	CASSLVSGRVTDTQYF
TRBV7-9	TRBJ2-7	CASSPGYVQYF
TRBV7-2	TRBJ2-5	CASSLVFGPEETQYF
TRBV18	TRBJ2-7	CASSLFYREEGEQYF
TRBV28	TRBJ1-1	CASSGRITEAFF
TRBV5-4	TRBJ1-2	CASSETGGWNYGYTF
TRBV27	TRBJ2-1	CASSLSSGGYNEQFF
TRBV28	TRBJ1-2	CASSLSAGESYGYTF
TRBV5-6	TRBJ1-2	CASSTSGTIYGYTF
TRBV11-3	TRBJ1-5	CASSSRQGAESNQPQHF
TRBV29-1	TRBJ1-1	CSARKGFGTEAFF
TRBV5-4	TRBJ2-7	CASSLEGAGYEQYF
TRBV7-2	TRBJ1-6	CASSNQGNSPLHF
TRBV25-1	TRBJ1-2	CASSEEVLNYGYTF
TRBV18	TRBJ2-7	CASSPGAGYEQYF
TRBV6-5	TRBJ1-6	CASSYSGQITSPLHF
TRBV7-2	TRBJ1-3	CASSSTESGNTIYF
TRBV5-1	TRBJ2-5	CASSLAPVTGETQYF
TRBV27	TRBJ2-7	CASSLSTGAMYEQYF
TRBV30	TRBJ1-6	CAWSGQGTNSPLHF
TRBV9	TRBJ2-1	CASSASGTSGSNLFF
TRBV7-8	NA	CASSLAPRLASYEQYF
TRBV11-2	TRBJ2-5	CASSLGIQETQYF
TRBV2	TRBJ2-3	CASRGGQDTQYF
TRBV14	TRBJ2-3	CASSLRAGPTDTQYF
TRBV7-9	TRBJ2-2	CASSLRISYTRNTGELFF
TRBV7-2	TRBJ2-1	CASSSLLAGGYNEQFF
TRBV11-2	TRBJ2-2	CASSLGRVGQLPGELFF